The 7 T cell receptor beta chains below all came from one sample that was sequenced in a study of cytomegalovirus exposure and HLA in healthy donors. Researchers ran the PCR with 60 Vbeta and 13 Jbeta primers. Clones were read by immunoSEQ multiplex PCR, and TCRdb kept only the in-frame ones, dropping some. The data contain some 170,000 clones, 70% to 85% of them seen just once; the ten biggest clones take up 3.7%. The specimen was PBMCs. These receptors were collected from a woman aged 55 to 70 in good health and CMV-seropositive.

The chain employs TRBV7-3 and TRBJ2-1, with TRBD1 matching over 8 bases. The germline V gene has CDR1 SGHTA and CDR2 FQGTGA. V shed 7 bases, J shed 5 bases, and the junction held 7 bases outside the gene matches. The CDR3 covers 14 residues. The CDR3 coding sequence is TGTGCCAGCACCAGGACAGGGCGTGACAATGAGCAGTTCTTC. This codes for CASTRTGRDNEQFF.

This clone appeared a single time. The rearrangement uses TRBV2 and TRBJ2-1, with a weak D call TRBD2 (5 bases). The CDR3 loop spans 15 amino acids. Trimming removed 5 bases at V and 2 bases at J, with 13 bases between. CDR1 is SNHLY and CDR2 is FYNNEI in the germline V gene. In DNA, the CDR3 is TGTGCCAGCAGTTTGGGCGGGTTGGCCTACAATGAGCAGTTCTTC. Its protein is CASSLGGLAYNEQFF.

This clone occurred once. The CDR3 DNA follows: TGTGCCAGCAGCTTGGGGCGACTAGCGGGAGGGCCTTTTGGTGAGCAGTTCTTC. Amino acid sequence: CASSLGRLAGGPFGEQFF. This chain uses TRBV5-6 with TRBJ2-1; 14 bases map to TRBD2. This CDR3 region has 18 residues. V lost 0 bases, J lost 9 bases, and 11 bases stayed unmatched. CDR1 and CDR2 from the germline V gene are SGHDT and YYEEEE.

This clone appeared a few times. The J gene is TRBJ2-2, the V gene TRBV6-6; 9 bases align to TRBD1. Trimming took 6 bases from V and 6 from J; bases not matched to a gene: 5. From germline, CDR1 is MNHNY and CDR2 SVGAGI (reference sequence). This CDR3 spans 14 amino acids. This CDR3 is CASSMTGGSGELFF. CDR3 sequence (DNA): TGTGCCAGCAGCATGACAGGGGGTTCCGGGGAGCTGTTTTTT.

Comments on this clone: Its ends do not fully match the called genes, so a read error is possible. This chain uses TRBV27 with TRBJ2-2; 9 positions agree with TRBD2. The CDR3 is 16 residues long. Germline assignment: CDR1 MNHEY and CDR2 SMNVEV (reference sequence). The CDR3 region has the DNA TGTGCCAGCAGTTTCCAACTAGCGGGTCGCACCGGGAAGCTGTTTTTT. Its protein product is CASSFQLAGRTGKLFF.

This clone has only a few counts. The gene calls are TRBV28 and TRBJ1-2; 7 bases line up with TRBD1. Germline V gives CDR1 MDHEN, CDR2 SYDVKM. Germline trimming cut 0 bases from V and 6 bases from J; bases unmatched to any gene: 4. This CDR3 spans 14 amino acids. DNA of the CDR3: TGTGCCAGCAGTTTATGGGGCAGGGGGAATGGCTACACCTTC. It is translated as CASSLWGRGNGYTF.

This clone has a handful of counts. The rearrangement links TRBV6-5 to TRBJ2-7; D is unresolved. Trimming shortened V by 6 bases and J by 2 bases, and 17 bases separated the two germline ends. The CDR3 spans 15 residues. The V gene's germline CDR1 is MNHEY and CDR2 SVGAGI. The CDR3 protein is CASRLNPGFTYEQYF. In nucleotides, the CDR3 is TGTGCCAGCAGACTCAATCCGGGTTTTACCTACGAGCAGTACTTC.